These 20 T cell receptor beta chains were sequenced from one sample in a study of tumor-infiltrating lymphocytes in localized non-small cell lung cancer. Sequenced by immunoSEQ multiplex PCR; TCRdb stores in-frame clones only, minus some. The repertoire holds about 23,000 clones, with over 60% as singletons. The sequenced material came from lung tumor tissue. The receptor set was obtained from a human donor with non-small cell lung cancer.

The chain is built from TRBV18 and TRBJ2-1, with D possibly TRBD2 on 5 matching bases. Germline V gene sequence: CDR1 KGHSH, CDR2 LQKENI. This CDR3 contains 15 residues. V gave up 3 bases and J gave up 5 bases, with 14 bases separating them. CDR3 amino acids: CASSPRRGGDNEQFF. The CDR3 nucleotides are TGTGCCAGCTCACCCCGTCGCGGAGGAGACAATGAGCAGTTCTTC.

J is TRBJ1-2 and V is TRBV11-3; D is unresolved. The germline V gene encodes CDR1 SGHNT and CDR2 YENEEA. This CDR3 spans 15 amino acids. Trimming stripped 0 bases from V and 4 bases from J, with 12 bases between. The CDR3 DNA reads TGTGCCAGCAGCTTAGATGTGCGGGGAGGCTATGGCTACACCTTC. Translated: CASSLDVRGGYGYTF.

The V and J genes are TRBV4-3 and TRBJ1-5; no clear D. V gave up 0 bases and J gave up 7 bases, with 13 bases separating them. The length of the CDR3 is 15 residues. Germline V lookup: CDR1 LGHNA, CDR2 YSLEER. CDR3 coding DNA: TGCGCCAGCAGCCAAGATCACGAACCGGGGCAGCCCCAGCATTTT. Translation: CASSQDHEPGQPQHF.

The V gene is TRBV7-2, the J gene TRBJ1-2; D remains unclear. Trimming removed 1 base at V and 1 base at J, with 13 bases between. CDR1 is SGHTA, CDR2 FQGNSA, per germline. The CDR3 totals 16 residues. In DNA form, the CDR3 reads TGTGCCAGCAGCTTAGGGGAATGGGCGTATAACTATGGCTACACCTTC. As protein: CASSLGEWAYNYGYTF.

This chain connects TRBV19 to TRBJ1-2; D gene uncertain. Deletions cut 5 bases from V and 6 bases from J, with 19 bases between. The germline CDR1 and CDR2 sequences are LNHDA and SQIVND (reference sequence). This CDR3 contains 15 residues. Written as DNA, the CDR3 is TGTGCCAGTAGTCCAAACCTTCAATCGGTCCATGGCTACACCTTC. Its protein product is CASSPNLQSVHGYTF.

This clone has only one observation. CDR3 in amino acids: CASSASGTEYSPLHF. The CDR3 DNA sequence: TGTGCCAGCAGCGCCTCCGGGACAGAGTATTCACCCCTCCACTTT. The chain carries TRBV9 and TRBJ1-6, with 7 bases identical to TRBD1. The ends lost 3 bases at V and 8 bases at J; junction bases unmatched: 8. The CDR3 covers 15 residues. The germline CDR1 and CDR2 sequences are SGDLS and YYNGEE.

The gene calls are TRBV18 and TRBJ1-5; D perhaps matches TRBD1 (6 bases). With 0 bases removed from V and 5 bases from J, the gap between germline ends came to 14 bases. This CDR3 is 16 amino acids long. Germline values: CDR1 KGHSH, CDR2 LQKENI. The CDR3 DNA sequence: TGTGCCAGCTCACCACCTGCGACAGGTCGGGATCAGCCCCAGCATTTT. It encodes CASSPPATGRDQPQHF. The variable domain in full, completed from reference TRBV18 and TRBJ1-5, reads NAGVMQNPRHLVRRRGQEARLRCSPMKGHSHVYWYRQLPEEGLKFMVYLQKENIIDESGMPKERFSAEFPKEGPSILRIQQVVRGDSAAYFCASSPPATGRDQPQHFGDGTRLSIL.

The gene calls are TRBV2 and TRBJ2-7; no clear D. The V gene's germline CDR1 is SNHLY and CDR2 FYNNEI. Trimming left V 2 bases short and J 3 bases short, with 20 bases between. The CDR3 runs to 17 residues. The CDR3 nucleotides read TGTGCCAGCAGTGAAAAAGGTATTGGGCAGACCAGCTACGAGCAGTACTTC. Amino acids: CASSEKGIGQTSYEQYF. Full variable domain (remainder filled in from reference TRBV2 and TRBJ2-7): EPEVTQTPSHQVTQMGQEVILRCVPISNHLYFYWYRQILGQKVEFLVSFYNNEISEKSEIFDDQFSVERPDGSNFTLKIRSTKLEDSAMYFCASSEKGIGQTSYEQYFGPGTRLTVT.

This clone was counted between two and nine times. DNA of the CDR3: TGTGCCAGCAACCCTTGGACGGGCTTAACCTACAATGAGCAGTTCTTC. This codes for CASNPWTGLTYNEQFF. The chain uses TRBV7-8 and TRBJ2-1; D unclear. From germline, CDR1 is SGHVS and CDR2 FQNEAQ. V was cut by 7 bases and J by 2 bases, with 18 bases left in between. The CDR3 has 16 amino acids.

This rearrangement joins TRBV5-1 to TRBJ1-5; no reliable D call. Trimming removed 4 bases from V and 3 bases from J, with 8 bases in between. This CDR3 comprises 13 residues. Germline assignment: CDR1 SGHRS and CDR2 YFSETQ. The CDR3 sequence: CASSRVPNQPQHF. The CDR3 DNA reads TGCGCCAGCAGCAGGGTGCCCAATCAGCCCCAGCATTTT.

The chain carries TRBV7-6 and TRBJ2-7; weak D call: TRBD2 (5 bases). V lost 10 bases and J lost 4, with 17 bases in between. The CDR3 length is 13 residues. Per the germline V gene, CDR1 is SGHVS and CDR2 is FNYEAQ. The CDR3: CATQVRAGYEQYF. CDR3 coding DNA: TGTGCCACTCAAGTGAGGGCTGGGTACGAGCAGTACTTC.

The V and J genes are TRBV6-1 and TRBJ1-2; D unclear. From germline, CDR1 is MNHNS and CDR2 SASEGT. V lost 3 bases to trimming and J lost 5 bases, with 10 bases between them. The CDR3 has 13 amino acids. The DNA of the CDR3 is TGTGCCAGCAGTGACCGACAATGGTATGGCTACACCTTC. Protein product: CASSDRQWYGYTF.

This clone has just a few counts. The V call is TRBV29-1, the J call TRBJ2-2, with D hard to call. Germline CDR1 SQVTM, CDR2 ANQGSEA. Between the trimmed V and J ends, which lost 4 bases and 4 bases, there was a span of 10 bases. The CDR3 consists of 13 residues. The CDR3 protein is CSVGWRSTGELFF. Here the CDR3 DNA reads TGCAGCGTTGGTTGGCGAAGCACCGGGGAGCTGTTTTTT.

The chain joins TRBV2 to TRBJ2-2; tentatively, D is TRBD2 (5 bases). The CDR3 spans 14 residues. CDR1 SNHLY and CDR2 FYNNEI come from the germline V gene. Trimming removed 6 bases at V and 1 base at J, with 9 bases between. The CDR3 loop reads CASSREWNTGELFF. Written as DNA, the CDR3 is TGTGCCAGCAGCCGGGAATGGAACACCGGGGAGCTGTTTTTT.

The V gene is TRBV6-1, the J gene TRBJ1-2; no firm D call. The V gene lost 3 bases and the J gene lost 3 bases, with 5 bases spanning the gap. The CDR3 runs to 12 residues. Germline loops: CDR1 MNHNS, CDR2 SASEGT. CDR3 in DNA: TGTGCCAGCAGTGACATTGACTATGGCTACACCTTC. It encodes CASSDIDYGYTF.

The rearrangement uses TRBV2 and TRBJ2-3; 7 bases align to TRBD1. Unmatched junction bases numbered 0, after V lost 5 bases and J lost 1 base. Germline CDR1 reads SNHLY; CDR2 reads FYNNEI. The CDR3 sequence is 13 residues long. Written as DNA, the CDR3 is TGTGCCAGCAGTCAGGGGGGCACAGATACGCAGTATTTT. Protein: CASSQGGTDTQYF.

This chain uses TRBV6-1 with TRBJ2-7, with D perhaps TRBD2 (5 bases). Germline-derived CDR1 and CDR2 are MNHNS and SASEGT. The V and J ends lost 6 bases and 6 bases respectively, with 18 bases between them. There are 14 residues in the CDR3. The CDR3 nucleotides are TGTGCCAGCAGCAGAGAGGGTCCGTGGGGCGAGCAGTACTTC. Encoded protein: CASSREGPWGEQYF.

The chain combines TRBV20-1 with TRBJ2-1; D is ambiguous. V lost 0 bases to trimming and J lost 10 bases, with 7 bases between them. In germline, CDR1 is DFQATT, CDR2 SNEGSKA (reference sequence). The CDR3 totals 11 residues. CDR3 sequence: CSAREYQEQFF. In DNA, the CDR3 is TGCAGTGCTAGAGAATACCAAGAGCAGTTCTTC.

This clone was seen more than once but under ten times. The CDR3 nucleotides are TGTGCCAGCAGCCCGTTAGGGACAGGACTGTACAATGAGCAGTTCTTC. Its translation is CASSPLGTGLYNEQFF. V is TRBV14 and J is TRBJ2-1; 8 bases are a match to TRBD1. The germline CDR1 and CDR2 sequences are SGHDN and FVKESK. This CDR3 has 16 amino acids. Losses at the gene ends were 4 bases for V and 4 bases for J; bases not matched to a gene: 9.

The rearrangement links TRBV30 to TRBJ1-2, with D unclear. Looked up from germline, CDR1 is GTSNPN and CDR2 is SVGIG (reference sequence). Trimming shortened V by 2 bases and J by 4 bases, and 17 bases separated the two germline ends. This CDR3 contains 15 residues. Here the CDR3 reads CAWSLWQTAGYGYTF. CDR3 in DNA: TGTGCCTGGAGTTTGTGGCAGACCGCTGGCTATGGCTACACCTTC. The full variable domain, completed using reference TRBV30 and TRBJ1-2, is SQTIHQWPATLVQPVGSPLSLECTVEGTSNPNLYWYRQAAGRGLQLLFYSVGIGQISSEVPQNLSASRPQDRQFILSSKKLLLSDSGFYLCAWSLWQTAGYGYTFGSGTRLTVV.